The 8 T cell receptor beta chains in this list originate from one sample, sequenced in a study of blood T cell repertoires in COVID-19. Repertoires were generated with immunoSEQ multiplex PCR, while TCRdb's copy carries only in-frame clones and drops some. Of around 100,000 clones detected, around 85% appear once; the ten largest clones hold around 2%. Sequenced material: peripheral blood. The origin of the receptors is a woman between 70 and 85 years old with active or convalescent COVID-19.

The rearrangement links TRBV7-3 to TRBJ2-2; 8 nucleotides align to TRBD2. V was pared by 5 bases and J by 6 bases, with 8 bases of the junction left unmatched. Germline assignment: CDR1 SGHTA and CDR2 FQGTGA. This CDR3 region has 15 residues. DNA for the CDR3: TGTGCCAGCAGCCATAGCGGGGTAAATCCCGGGGAGCTGTTTTTT. The encoded protein is CASSHSGVNPGELFF.

The chain employs TRBV29-1 and TRBJ2-3, with 8 bases matching TRBD1. The trim removed 7 bases at V and 6 bases at J, leaving 6 bases unmatched. This CDR3 contains 12 residues. Germline V gives CDR1 SQVTM, CDR2 ANQGSEA. CDR3 sequence (DNA): TGCAGCGCGGCAGGGGGCGAGGATACGCAGTATTTT. Its translation is CSAAGGEDTQYF.

The rearrangement uses TRBV7-3 and TRBJ2-2, with D perhaps matching TRBD1 (5 bases). CDR3 length equals 13 residues. CDR1 and CDR2 from the germline V gene are SGHTA and FQGTGA. Trimming shortened V by 0 bases and J by 6 bases, and 5 bases separated the two germline ends. The chain's CDR3 is CASSLTGAGELFF. The CDR3 coding sequence is TGTGCCAGCAGCTTAACAGGGGCCGGGGAGCTGTTTTTT.

V usage is TRBV15 and J usage is TRBJ1-5; possible D gene TRBD1, 5 bases. The CDR3 extends over 18 amino acids. The V gene lost 4 bases and the J gene lost 3 bases, with 22 bases spanning the gap. CDR1 is LNHNV, CDR2 YYDKDF, per germline (reference sequence). The CDR3 here is CATSTTVGTQRNNQPQHF. CDR3 DNA: TGTGCCACCAGCACAACGGTAGGGACTCAACGCAACAATCAGCCCCAGCATTTT.

The chain combines TRBV28 with TRBJ1-1; D remains unclear. Germline V lookup: CDR1 MDHEN, CDR2 SYDVKM. This CDR3 is built from 12 residues. V dropped 2 bases and J dropped 7 bases, with 8 bases sitting between them. CDR3 nucleotide sequence: TGTGCCAGCAGTTTAACCCCCTATGAAGCTTTCTTT. This sequence encodes CASSLTPYEAFF. The entire variable domain, with the rest obtained from reference TRBV28 and TRBJ1-1, is as follows: DVKVTQSSRYLVKRTGEKVFLECVQDMDHENMFWYRQDPGLGLRLIYFSYDVKMKEKGDIPEGYSVSREKKERFSLILESASTNQTSMYLCASSLTPYEAFFGQGTRLTVV.

The chain recombines TRBV3-1 (or the pseudogene TRBV3-2) with TRBJ1-2; tentatively, D is TRBD1 (5 bases). This CDR3 has 14 residues. From germline, CDR1 is LGHDT and CDR2 YNNKEL (reference sequence). Trimming stripped 0 bases from V and 2 bases from J, with 7 bases between. In DNA form, the CDR3 reads TGTGCCAGCAGCCAAGATCGACAGAACTATGGCTACACCTTC. It codes for CASSQDRQNYGYTF.

This chain connects TRBV4-3 to TRBJ2-3, with TRBD2 matching over 16 bases. After removal of 1 base from V and 9 bases from J, the junction contained 7 bases not matched to a gene. Germline CDR1 reads LGHNA; CDR2 reads YSLEER. The CDR3 has 17 residues. CDR3 loop: CASSQGGLAGGMVTQYF. In nucleotides, the CDR3 is TGCGCCAGCAGCCAAGGGGGACTAGCGGGAGGGATGGTAACGCAGTATTTT.

This clone has just a few counts. J is TRBJ1-1 and V is TRBV5-1, with 9 bases identical to TRBD1. The CDR3 covers 15 residues. Germline assignment: CDR1 SGHRS and CDR2 YFSETQ. The ends lost 3 bases at V and 1 base at J; junction bases unmatched: 4. DNA of the CDR3: TGCGCCAGCAGCTACAGGGGGCCGGGGAACACTGAAGCTTTCTTT. Its protein is CASSYRGPGNTEAFF.